This T cell receptor (beta chain) came from a study of shared clonotypes between healthy human individuals. Study findings and constraints: Although depth was large, rarefaction showed that sequencing of the sorted subsets was incomplete. The diversity represented, both genetic and in exposure history, was limited by few donors. Sample collection involved blood only; tissue repertoires are likely different.

In regard to this clone: Its antigen remains unknown.

The V gene end was trimmed by 3 bases and the J gene end by 8 bases; junction bases not matched to a gene: 3. The CDR3 runs to 14 residues. Germline values: CDR1 KGHSH, CDR2 LQKENI. The table came from immunoSEQ multiplex PCR; TCRdb's copy has only in-frame clones and leaves some out. Among some 2.1 million clones listed, roughly 94% were seen once. Naive CD8 cells lacked CD45RO, underwent positive selection for CCR7 and left out terminally differentiated effector memory CD45RA+ cells. This receptor was taken from a man between 18 and 35 years old in good health. Sequencing was performed on naive CD8+ T cells sorted from blood. V usage is TRBV18 and J usage is TRBJ1-4; TRBD1 agrees at 10 bases. CDR3 protein: CASSPTGGSEKLFF. The CDR3 DNA is TGTGCCAGCTCACCGACAGGGGGCAGCGAAAAACTGTTTTTT.